This note documents a single T cell receptor (beta chain) sequence. Its antigen remains unknown. The CDR3 spans 12 residues. Germline assignment: CDR1 KGHSH and CDR2 LQKENI. After removal of 4 bases from V and 11 bases from J, the junction contained 3 bases not matched to a gene. This entry comes from a study of graft-versus-host responses after intestinal transplantation. On the study more broadly: Recipients had multivisceral, liver-intestinal, or isolated intestinal transplants. Anti-thymocyte globulin induction preceded approximately three years of tacrolimus and steroid maintenance in all recipients. Study conclusions and caveats: GvH clones appeared in recipient marrow, some first in ileum or blood. Graft-versus-host to host-versus-graft clonal ratios in allografts were high in patients with graft-donor T cell macrochimerism.

Some clones are missing from TCRdb's copy, which holds only in-frame ones; the method was immunoSEQ multiplex PCR. The sample yields 43,000 or so clones, about 94% seen once. The chain is built from TRBV18 and TRBJ1-4, with 8 bases identical to TRBD1. The source was PBMCs, collected more than 310 days after intestinal transplant. This receptor was identified in a human patient who received an intestinal transplant, so some T cells may come from the graft donor. CDR3 loop: CASSRQGKKLFF. In DNA form, the CDR3 reads TGTGCCAGCTCACGACAGGGGAAGAAACTGTTTTTT.